This T cell receptor (beta chain) stems from a study of blood T cell repertoires in COVID-19. Study background: COVID-19 samples from acute and convalescent phases originated in the United States, Italy and Spain. T cells, B-cell-depleted T cells, or PBMCs provided the cDNA or gDNA that served as material.

Trimming left V 4 bases short and J 5 bases short, with 11 bases between. The CDR3 totals 13 residues. Original analysis: Researchers report that nucleated cell counts were estimated from reference gene primer amplification. Using immunoSEQ multiplex PCR, the repertoire was profiled, and TCRdb retains in-frame clones only, with some absent. The V and J calls and clone size are taken from that table; D and trimming were inferred from the DNA. The data show about 100,000 clones, with about 88% seen just once and 6.5% to 8% held by the top ten. Sequencing used peripheral blood. This clonotype originated in a man under 40 in a cohort sampled during active COVID-19. The V gene is TRBV12-3 or TRBV12-4, the J gene TRBJ1-1; D is unclear. The CDR3 reads CASSSTRGTEAFF. The CDR3 DNA reads TGTGCCAGCAGTTCTACCCGGGGAACTGAAGCTTTCTTT.